The clone carrying this TCR beta chain was observed a few times. This sample is drawn from a study of control samples from healthy donors and cancer patients. V lost 4 bases to trimming and J lost 4 bases, with 16 bases between them. The CDR3 contains 15 residues. CDR1 is SGHDN and CDR2 is FVKESK in the germline V gene. Generated by immunoSEQ multiplex PCR, the TCRdb table keeps only in-frame clones and is missing some. The profile shows tens of thousands of clones, 89% of them singletons. The TCR was taken from a man in his sixties with colorectal cancer. The chain joins TRBV14 to TRBJ1-1, with D perhaps matching TRBD1 (5 bases). The specimen sequenced was PBMCs. CDR3 nucleotides: TGTGCCAGCAGCCCCCTGGGGCCTTGGGGCACTGAAGCTTTCTTT. It encodes CASSPLGPWGTEAFF.